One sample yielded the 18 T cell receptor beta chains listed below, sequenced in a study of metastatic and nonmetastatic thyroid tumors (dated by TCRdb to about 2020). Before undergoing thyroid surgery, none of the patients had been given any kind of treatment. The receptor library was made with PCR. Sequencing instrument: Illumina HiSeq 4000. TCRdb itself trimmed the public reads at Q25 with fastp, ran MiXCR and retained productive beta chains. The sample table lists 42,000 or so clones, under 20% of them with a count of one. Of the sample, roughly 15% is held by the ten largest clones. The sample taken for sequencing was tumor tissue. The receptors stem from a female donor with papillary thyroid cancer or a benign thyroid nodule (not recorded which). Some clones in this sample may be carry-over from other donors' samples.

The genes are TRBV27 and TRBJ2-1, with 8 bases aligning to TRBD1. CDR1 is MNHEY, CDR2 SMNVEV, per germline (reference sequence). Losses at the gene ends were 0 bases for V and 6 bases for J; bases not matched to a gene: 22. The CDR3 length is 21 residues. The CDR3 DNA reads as TGTGCCAGCAGTTTATCTTCCAGGGGGCGCGTAGGGTCAATGTCCCTCAATGAGCAGTTCTTC. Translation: CASSLSSRGRVGSMSLNEQFF.

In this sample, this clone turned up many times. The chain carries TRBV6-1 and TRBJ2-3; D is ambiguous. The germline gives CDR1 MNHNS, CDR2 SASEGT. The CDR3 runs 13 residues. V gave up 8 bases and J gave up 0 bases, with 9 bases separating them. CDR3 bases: TGTGCCAGCTCCCGTACTAGCACAGATACGCAGTATTTT. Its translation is CASSRTSTDTQYF.

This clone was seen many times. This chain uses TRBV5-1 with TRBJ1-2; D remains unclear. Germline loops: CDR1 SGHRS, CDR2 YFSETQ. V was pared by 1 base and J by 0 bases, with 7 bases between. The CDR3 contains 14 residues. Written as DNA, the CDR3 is TGCGCCAGCAGCTTGCAATCCTCTAACTATGGCTACACCTTC. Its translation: CASSLQSSNYGYTF.

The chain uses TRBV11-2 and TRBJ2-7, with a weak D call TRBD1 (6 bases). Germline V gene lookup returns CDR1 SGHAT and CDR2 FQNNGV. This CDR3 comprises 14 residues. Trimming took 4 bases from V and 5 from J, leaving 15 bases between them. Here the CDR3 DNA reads TGTGCCAGCAGCTCCAGGGGCAGTCTTCACGAGCAGTACTTC. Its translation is CASSSRGSLHEQYF.

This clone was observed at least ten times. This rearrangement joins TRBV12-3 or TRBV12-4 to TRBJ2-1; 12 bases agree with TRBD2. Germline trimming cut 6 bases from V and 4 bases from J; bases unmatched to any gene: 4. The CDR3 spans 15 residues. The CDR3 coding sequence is TGTGCCAGCAGGCCGACTAGCGGGGGATACAATGAGCAGTTCTTC. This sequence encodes CASRPTSGGYNEQFF.

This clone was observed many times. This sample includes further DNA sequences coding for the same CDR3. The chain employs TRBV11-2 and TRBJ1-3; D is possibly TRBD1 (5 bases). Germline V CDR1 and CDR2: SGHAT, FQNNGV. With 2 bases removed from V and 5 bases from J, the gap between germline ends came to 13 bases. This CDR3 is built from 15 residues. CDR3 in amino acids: CASSLHASGRNTIYF. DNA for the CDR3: TGTGCCAGCAGCTTACATGCATCGGGGCGAAACACCATATATTTT.

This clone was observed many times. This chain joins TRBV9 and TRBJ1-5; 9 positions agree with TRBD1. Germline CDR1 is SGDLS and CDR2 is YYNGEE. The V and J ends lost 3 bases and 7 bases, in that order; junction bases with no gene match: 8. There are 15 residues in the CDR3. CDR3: CASSAWDRVGQPQHF. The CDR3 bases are TGTGCCAGCAGCGCCTGGGACAGGGTAGGGCAGCCCCAGCATTTT. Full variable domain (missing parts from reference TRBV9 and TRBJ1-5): DSGVTQTPKHLITATGQRVTLRCSPRSGDLSVYWYQQSLDQGLQFLIQYYNGEERAKGNILERFSAQQFPDLHSELNLSSLELGDSALYFCASSAWDRVGQPQHFGDGTRLSIL.

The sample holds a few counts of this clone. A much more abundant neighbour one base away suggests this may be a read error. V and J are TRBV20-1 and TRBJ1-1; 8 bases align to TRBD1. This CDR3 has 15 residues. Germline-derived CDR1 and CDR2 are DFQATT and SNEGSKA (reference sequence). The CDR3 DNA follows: TGCAGTGCTAGAGGTGACAGGGGTGGGAACACTGAAGCTTCCTTT. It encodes CSARGDRGGNTEASF.

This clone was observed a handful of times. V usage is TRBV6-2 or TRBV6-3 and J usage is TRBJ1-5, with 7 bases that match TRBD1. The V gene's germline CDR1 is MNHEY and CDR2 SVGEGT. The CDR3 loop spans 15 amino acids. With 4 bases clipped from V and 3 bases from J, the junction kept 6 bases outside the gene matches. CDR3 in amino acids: CASSSLRGHNQPQHF. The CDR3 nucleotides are TGTGCCAGCAGTTCCTTGAGGGGGCACAATCAGCCCCAGCATTTT.

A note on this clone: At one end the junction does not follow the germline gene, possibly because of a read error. The CDR3: CIAGNNVPSYEQYF. CDR3 in DNA: TGCATTGCTGGTAACAACGTCCCCTCCTACGAGCAGTACTTC. The rearrangement joins TRBV20-1 to TRBJ2-7; D unclear. The length of the CDR3 is 14 residues. Germline V gene sequence: CDR1 DFQATT, CDR2 SNEGSKA (reference sequence).

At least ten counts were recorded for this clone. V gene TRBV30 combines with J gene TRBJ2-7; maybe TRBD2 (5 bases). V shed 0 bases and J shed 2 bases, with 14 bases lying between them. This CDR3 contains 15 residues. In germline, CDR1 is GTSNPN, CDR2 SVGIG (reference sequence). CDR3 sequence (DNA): TGTGCCTGGAGTGTACGCGGCAGCGGAGCCTACGAGCAGTACTTC. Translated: CAWSVRGSGAYEQYF.

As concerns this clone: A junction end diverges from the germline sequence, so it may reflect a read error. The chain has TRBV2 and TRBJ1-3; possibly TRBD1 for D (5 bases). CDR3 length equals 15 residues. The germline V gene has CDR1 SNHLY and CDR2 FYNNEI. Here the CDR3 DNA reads TGTTCCAGTAGTGAGCAGGGTGGCTCTGGAAACACCATATATTTT. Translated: CSSSEQGGSGNTIYF.

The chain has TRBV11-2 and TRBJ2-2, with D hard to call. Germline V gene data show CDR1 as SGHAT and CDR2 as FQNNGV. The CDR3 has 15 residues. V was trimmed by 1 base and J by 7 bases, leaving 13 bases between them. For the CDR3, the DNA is TGTGCCAGCAGCTTAGCCCACCCATCGGACGGGGAGCTGTTTTTT. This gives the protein CASSLAHPSDGELFF.

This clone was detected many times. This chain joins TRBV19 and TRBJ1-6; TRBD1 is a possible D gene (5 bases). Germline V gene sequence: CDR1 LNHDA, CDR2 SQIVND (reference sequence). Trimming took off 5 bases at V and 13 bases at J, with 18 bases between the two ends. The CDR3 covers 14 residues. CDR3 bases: TGTGCCAGTAGTGTCTGGGGCAAGCCATTCCCCCTCCACTTT. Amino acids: CASSVWGKPFPLHF.

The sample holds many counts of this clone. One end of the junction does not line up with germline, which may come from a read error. CDR3 protein: CAWSWRRETQHF. In DNA, the CDR3 is TGTGCCTGGAGCTGGCGTAGAGAGACCCAGCACTTC. The chain is built from TRBV30 and TRBJ2-5; D remains unclear. The CDR3 runs to 12 residues. Looked up from germline, CDR1 is GTSNPN and CDR2 is SVGIG (reference sequence). The complete variable domain, with remaining parts taken from reference TRBV30 and TRBJ2-5, reads SQTIHQWPATLVQPVGSPLSLECTVEGTSNPNLYWYRQAAGRGLQLLFYSVGIGQISSEVPQNLSASRPQDRQFILSSKKLLLSDSGFYLCAWSWRRETQHFGPGTRLLVL.

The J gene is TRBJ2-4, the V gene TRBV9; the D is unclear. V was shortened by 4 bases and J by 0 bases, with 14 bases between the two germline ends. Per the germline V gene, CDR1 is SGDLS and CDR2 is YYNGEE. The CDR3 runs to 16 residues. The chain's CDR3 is CASSPHQALAKNIQYF. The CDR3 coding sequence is TGTGCCAGCAGCCCCCATCAGGCCCTAGCCAAAAACATTCAGTACTTC.

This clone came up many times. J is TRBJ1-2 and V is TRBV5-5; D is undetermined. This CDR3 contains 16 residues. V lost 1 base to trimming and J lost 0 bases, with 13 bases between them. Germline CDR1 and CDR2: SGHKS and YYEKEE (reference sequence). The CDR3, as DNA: TGTGCCAGCAGCTTGAGGATAGCAACTCCTAACTATGGCTACACCTTC. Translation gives CASSLRIATPNYGYTF.

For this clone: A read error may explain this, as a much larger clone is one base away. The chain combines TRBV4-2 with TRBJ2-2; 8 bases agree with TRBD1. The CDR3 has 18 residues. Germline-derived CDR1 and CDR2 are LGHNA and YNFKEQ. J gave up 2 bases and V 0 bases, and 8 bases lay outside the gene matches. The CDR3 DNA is TGTGCCAGCAGCCAAGATATTTGGACAGGGCCCAACACCGGGGAGCTGTTTTTT. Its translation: CASSQDIWTGPNTGELFF.